These 27 T cell receptor beta chains were all obtained from the same sample, sequenced in a study of cytomegalovirus exposure and HLA in healthy donors (TCRdb year 2017). Preparation of the library involved the immunoSEQ multiplex PCR assay. A mixture of 60 forward primers for TCR Vbeta segments and 13 reverse primers for TCR Jbeta segments was used in the multiplex PCR. As stored in TCRdb, this immuneACCESS dataset retains in-frame rearrangements with V and J assigned. A fraction of the clones does not appear; measured against another copy, unresolved V genes explain less than half of the discrepancy, and the remainder lacks a known reason. This sample has around 120,000 clones in its table, and approximately 76% of those were observed once. Of the sample, approximately 28% is held by the ten largest clones. Sequencing input: PBMCs. The source of these receptors is a man between 60 and 70 years old in good health and CMV-seropositive.

V is TRBV6-1 and J is TRBJ1-1, with 12 bases that match TRBD1. Germline values: CDR1 MNHNS, CDR2 SASEGT. The CDR3 covers 16 residues. V lost 2 bases, J lost 11 bases, and 12 bases stayed unmatched. The CDR3 DNA sequence: TGTGCCAGCAGTGAATCAACCGGGGGGACAGGGGGCCTCGCTTTCTTT. It codes for CASSESTGGTGGLAFF.

This clone was counted a single time. V usage is TRBV6-5 and J usage is TRBJ1-2; 10 bases map to TRBD1. Trimming removed 6 bases from V and 5 bases from J; junction bases left unmatched: 3. The CDR3 sequence is 13 residues long. Per germline, CDR1 MNHEY and CDR2 SVGAGI. The CDR3 is CASSRTGGYGYTF. CDR3 nucleotide sequence: TGTGCCAGCAGCCGGACAGGGGGATATGGCTACACCTTC.

Note on this clone: One end of the junction fails to match germline, which may point to a read error. This chain connects TRBV9 to TRBJ2-2; 12 nucleotides match TRBD2. The CDR3 spans 15 residues. Germline CDR1 reads SGDLS; CDR2 reads YYNGEE. CDR3 protein: CASSVGLAGAGKLFF. DNA for the CDR3: TGTGCCAGCAGCGTAGGACTAGCGGGAGCCGGGAAGCTGTTTTTT.

The chain is built from TRBV7-2 and TRBJ1-5; D perhaps matches TRBD1 (5 bases). Deletions cut 3 bases from V and 9 bases from J, with 6 bases between. This CDR3 comprises 11 residues. Looked up from germline, CDR1 is SGHTA and CDR2 is FQGNSA. The CDR3 sequence: CASSLGGPQHF. In DNA form, the CDR3 reads TGTGCCAGCAGCTTGGGGGGGCCCCAGCATTTT.

This chain connects TRBV7-2 to TRBJ2-1; the D gene is possibly TRBD2 (6 bases). Per the germline V gene, CDR1 is SGHTA and CDR2 is FQGNSA. This CDR3 comprises 15 residues. The V end lost 7 bases, the J end lost 3 bases, and 16 bases lay between the germline ends. CDR3 sequence reads: CASTLRDLYYNEQFF. For the CDR3, the DNA is TGTGCCAGCACCCTCCGGGACTTGTACTACAATGAGCAGTTCTTC. Based on the CDR3 plus reference TRBV7-2 and TRBJ2-1, the full variable domain is GAGVSQSPSNKVTEKGKDVELRCDPISGHTALYWYRQSLGQGLEFLIYFQGNSAPDKSGLPSDRFSAERTGGSVSTLTIQRTQQEDSAVYLCASTLRDLYYNEQFFGPGTRLTVL.

This chain's CDR3 is CASSLGSQETQYF. The DNA of the CDR3 is TGCGCCAGCAGCTTGGGCAGCCAAGAGACCCAGTACTTC. The chain joins TRBV5-1 to TRBJ2-5; D unresolved. Trimming stripped 0 bases from V and 1 base from J, with 4 bases between. This CDR3 contains 13 residues. CDR1 is SGHRS and CDR2 is YFSETQ in the germline V gene.

This clone was detected once. V usage is TRBV27 and J usage is TRBJ1-1; D not resolved. The CDR3 loop spans 15 amino acids. The germline V gene encodes CDR1 MNHEY and CDR2 SMNVEV (reference sequence). Trimming left V 2 bases short and J 4 bases short, with 14 bases between. The CDR3 DNA is TGTGCCAGCAGTTTACCGTCCCAGGTTGGCACTGAAGCTTTCTTT. Residues: CASSLPSQVGTEAFF.

This clone was counted once. The V gene is TRBV6-1, the J gene TRBJ2-4, with TRBD2 matching over 9 bases. Per germline, CDR1 MNHNS and CDR2 SASEGT. V was pared by 0 bases and J by 9 bases, with 3 bases of the junction left unmatched. The CDR3 covers 14 residues. CDR3 protein: CASSEAGAGGIQYF. As DNA, the CDR3 is TGTGCCAGCAGTGAAGCGGGAGCGGGGGGCATTCAGTACTTC.

The V gene is TRBV18, the J gene TRBJ2-7; no reliable D call. Trimming took off 3 bases at V and 2 bases at J, with 8 bases between the two ends. Germline-derived CDR1 and CDR2 are KGHSH and LQKENI. This CDR3 comprises 13 residues. The DNA for the CDR3 is TGTGCCAGCTCACCTGGCCTTGCCTACGAGCAGTACTTC. Amino acid sequence: CASSPGLAYEQYF.

This clone has just a few counts. This chain uses TRBV5-1 with TRBJ2-2; TRBD1 agrees at 7 bases. In germline, CDR1 is SGHRS, CDR2 YFSETQ. Trimming cost V 4 bases and J 1 base; bases outside gene matches: 4. This CDR3 has 15 amino acids. The CDR3 is CASSGRQGNTGELFF. CDR3 DNA sequence: TGCGCCAGCAGCGGGCGACAGGGGAACACCGGGGAGCTGTTTTTT.

The V call is TRBV7-2, the J call TRBJ1-1; 8 bases map to TRBD1. Germline loops: CDR1 SGHTA, CDR2 FQGNSA. The CDR3 loop spans 14 amino acids. V shed 3 bases and J 3 bases; nucleotides not matched to a gene: 3. CDR3 in amino acids: CASSFRGRDTEAFF. DNA for the CDR3: TGTGCCAGCAGCTTCAGGGGGCGTGACACTGAAGCTTTCTTT.

The V gene is TRBV9, the J gene TRBJ1-3; D may be TRBD1 (5 bases). Trimming stripped 3 bases from V and 0 bases from J, with 10 bases between. Germline V CDR1 and CDR2: SGDLS, YYNGEE. The CDR3 sequence is 15 residues long. The CDR3 sequence is CASSASGGSGNTIYF. The CDR3 nucleotides read TGTGCCAGCAGCGCCTCGGGGGGCTCTGGAAACACCATATATTTT.

The chain employs TRBV6-4 and TRBJ1-1; D is possibly TRBD1 (6 bases). The germline gives CDR1 MRHNA, CDR2 SNTAGT. The CDR3 sequence is 16 residues long. V was clipped by 2 bases and J by 1 base, with 14 bases between them. DNA for the CDR3: TGTGCCAGCAGTGACCGGAAGGGACACCCGAACACTGAAGCTTTCTTT. Amino acids: CASSDRKGHPNTEAFF.

The genes are TRBV12-5 and TRBJ1-5, with D possibly TRBD1 on 5 matching bases. Germline CDR1 and CDR2: LGHNT and FRNRAP. The CDR3 length is 15 residues. V was pared by 0 bases and J by 3 bases, with 9 bases between. The CDR3 nucleotides are TGTGCTAGTGGTTTGGTCGACAGATACAATCAGCCCCAGCATTTT. It specifies CASGLVDRYNQPQHF. Looking up the rest from reference TRBV12-5 and TRBJ1-5 gives the full variable domain: DARVTQTPRHKVTEMGQEVTMRCQPILGHNTVFWYRQTMMQGLELLAYFRNRAPLDDSGMPKDRFSAEMPDATLATLKIQPSEPRDSAVYFCASGLVDRYNQPQHFGDGTRLSIL.

In regard to this clone: This same CDR3 is encoded by further DNA sequences in the sample. The J gene is TRBJ1-4, the V gene TRBV9; TRBD1 agrees at 7 bases. Germline V gene data show CDR1 as SGDLS and CDR2 as YYNGEE. V was clipped by 0 bases and J by 7 bases; unmatched bases: 6. The CDR3 has 15 residues. The CDR3 loop reads CASSVGRGQVEKLFF. CDR3 sequence (DNA): TGTGCCAGCAGCGTAGGGAGGGGGCAAGTTGAAAAACTGTTTTTT.

The chain's CDR3 is CASSLARHSNQPQHF. The DNA for the CDR3 is TGTGCCAGCAGCTTAGCCAGGCATAGCAATCAGCCCCAGCATTTT. The chain uses TRBV7-8 and TRBJ1-5; D is uncertain. Trimming removed 0 bases at V and 0 bases at J, with 6 bases between. Germline V CDR1 and CDR2: SGHVS, FQNEAQ. The CDR3 extends over 15 amino acids.

The V gene is TRBV7-6, the J gene TRBJ2-5, with unresolved D. The closer fit of TRBJ2-7 to the DNA end suggests the J call may be wrong. Looked up from germline, CDR1 is SGHVS and CDR2 is FNYEAQ. This CDR3 has 13 residues. CDR3 residues: CASSSLTRNEQYF. In nucleotides, the CDR3 is TGTGCCAGCAGCTCCTTGACAAGGAACGAGCAGTACTTC.

The chain is built from TRBV5-1 and TRBJ1-2, with 7 bases that match TRBD1. Germline lookup yields CDR1 SGHRS and CDR2 YFSETQ. Trimming removed 0 bases from V and 10 bases from J; junction bases left unmatched: 9. CDR3 length: 14 amino acids. The CDR3 DNA reads as TGCGCCAGCAGCTTGGAGGGACAGACGGGAAACTACACCTTC. Protein sequence: CASSLEGQTGNYTF.

The rearrangement uses TRBV19 and TRBJ2-5; TRBD2 matches 7 bases. This CDR3 is 14 amino acids long. Germline CDR1 and CDR2: LNHDA and SQIVND (reference sequence). The trim removed 6 bases at V and 2 bases at J, leaving 6 bases unmatched. The CDR3: CASSPPGLQETQYF. CDR3 nucleotide sequence: TGTGCCAGTAGCCCCCCGGGACTACAAGAGACCCAGTACTTC. The full variable domain, completed using reference TRBV19 and TRBJ2-5, is DGGITQSPKYLFRKEGQNVTLSCEQNLNHDAMYWYRQDPGQGLRLIYYSQIVNDFQKGDIAEGYSVSREKKESFPLTVTSAQKNPTAFYLCASSPPGLQETQYFGPGTRLLVL.

The rearrangement links TRBV25-1 to TRBJ2-1; TRBD2 aligns across 7 bases. V was pared by 5 bases and J by 7 bases, with 11 bases of the junction left unmatched. Germline CDR1 and CDR2: MGHDK and SYGVNS. The CDR3 sequence is 15 residues long. The DNA of the CDR3 is TGTGCCAGCAGTTACCCGGGGACTACCCGGAATGAGCAGTTCTTC. Translation: CASSYPGTTRNEQFF.

The chain uses TRBV28 and TRBJ1-1; perhaps TRBD1 as D (5 bases). In germline, CDR1 is MDHEN, CDR2 SYDVKM. The V and J ends lost 3 bases and 10 bases respectively, with 15 bases between them. The CDR3 length is 13 residues. CDR3 loop: CASSLGQLKGAFF. The CDR3 nucleotides are TGTGCCAGCAGTTTGGGGCAGCTAAAAGGAGCTTTCTTT.

V and J are TRBV29-1 and TRBJ1-2; 10 bases align to TRBD1. J gave up 6 bases and V 6 bases, and 10 bases lay outside the gene matches. Germline loops: CDR1 SQVTM, CDR2 ANQGSEA. There are 14 residues in the CDR3. In DNA form, the CDR3 reads TGCAGCGTCGCTCGCCCCGGGACAGGGGATGGCTACACCTTC. Its protein is CSVARPGTGDGYTF.

This clone was recorded once. This sample includes further DNA sequences coding for the same CDR3. This chain uses TRBV29-1 with TRBJ1-1, with TRBD1 matching 8 bases. V gave up 6 bases and J gave up 2 bases; unmatched junction bases: 2. The CDR3 length is 12 residues. Germline lookup yields CDR1 SQVTM and CDR2 ANQGSEA. CDR3 loop: CSVDRGNTEAFF. In DNA, the CDR3 is TGCAGCGTAGACAGGGGAAACACTGAAGCTTTCTTT.

The genes are TRBV7-3 and TRBJ2-2, with TRBD2 identical over 13 bases. The trim removed 5 bases at V and 4 bases at J, leaving 4 bases unmatched. In germline, CDR1 is SGHTA, CDR2 FQGTGA. This CDR3 comprises 16 residues. For the CDR3, the DNA is TGTGCCAGCAGCACCGGACTAGCGGGAGCCACCGGGGAGCTGTTTTTT. It codes for CASSTGLAGATGELFF.

The rearrangement links TRBV15 to TRBJ2-5; D is perhaps TRBD1 (6 bases). The assigned J gene may be wrong: the sequence end matches TRBJ2-7 better. The V gene's germline CDR1 is LNHNV and CDR2 YYDKDF (reference sequence). The CDR3 length is 14 residues. CDR3 DNA sequence: TGTGCCACCAGCAGAGCTCAGGGGACCTACGAGCAGTACTTC. As protein: CATSRAQGTYEQYF.

The chain recombines TRBV5-8 with TRBJ2-7; 8 bases align to TRBD2. The J segment lost 6 bases and the V segment lost 5 bases, leaving 10 bases of the junction unmatched. CDR3 length: 14 amino acids. Germline assignment: CDR1 SGHTS and CDR2 YDEGEE. This CDR3 reads CASRRGAGGLEQYF. The CDR3 DNA reads TGTGCCAGCAGGCGGGGCGCGGGGGGCCTCGAGCAGTACTTC.

This clone was counted between two and nine times. This chain uses TRBV5-1 with TRBJ1-6, with a weak D call TRBD1 (5 bases). CDR3 length: 15 amino acids. CDR1 and CDR2 from the germline V gene are SGHRS and YFSETQ. V lost 0 bases, J lost 7 bases, and 11 bases lay in between. CDR3 region: CASSLAGGGNSPLHF. As DNA, the CDR3 is TGCGCCAGCAGCTTGGCCGGGGGGGGGAATTCACCCCTCCACTTT.